The rows below give T cell receptor beta chains drawn from one sample of a study of blood T cell repertoires in COVID-19. Assay used: immunoSEQ multiplex PCR; TCRdb lists only in-frame clones, some missing. The top ten clones hold around 7.2% of a sample with 130,000 to 150,000 clones, 84% of them seen once. The sequencing input was peripheral blood. The receptors come from a woman between 50 and 59 years old in a cohort sampled during active or convalescent COVID-19. Each CDR3 is given with its conserved first and last residue. D genes are given only for firm matches. Size tells how often a clone was seen (once, few, many) or the class of an expanded clone, and some rows leave it out.

size,J,V,D,CDR3,DNA
NA,TRBJ1-3,TRBV21-1,NA,CASSKGTGAGNTIYF,TGTGCCAGCAGCAAGGGGACAGGGGCTGGAAACACCATATATTTT
few,TRBJ1-1,TRBV4-1,TRBD1,CASSRSGTARRGTEAFF,TGCGCCAGCAGTAGGTCCGGGACAGCCCGGAGGGGCACTGAAGCTTTCTTT
NA,TRBJ2-6,TRBV9,TRBD1,CASSSRTGSGANVLTF,TGTGCCAGCAGCTCTCGGACAGGTTCTGGGGCCAACGTCCTGACTTTC
few,TRBJ2-7,TRBV5-4,TRBD1,CASSLRQGNYEQYF,TGTGCCAGCAGCTTACGACAGGGAAACTACGAGCAGTACTTC
NA,TRBJ2-3,TRBV30,TRBD2,CAWRASGGTDTQYF,TGTGCCTGGAGGGCTAGCGGGGGCACAGATACGCAGTATTTT
NA,TRBJ1-2,TRBV18,TRBD1,CASSPETGVGYTF,TGTGCCAGCTCACCAGAGACAGGGGTTGGCTACACCTTC
once,TRBJ2-5,TRBV18,TRBD1,CASQGEETQYF,TGTGCCAGTCAGGGGGAGGAGACCCAGTACTTC
NA,TRBJ1-5,TRBV10-3,NA,CAISDPGDGNQPQHF,TGTGCCATCAGTGATCCGGGGGACGGCAATCAGCCCCAGCATTTT
once,TRBJ2-7,TRBV7-2,NA,CASSLGLGYEQYF,TGTGCCAGCAGCTTAGGACTAGGCTACGAGCAGTACTTC
NA,TRBJ2-1,TRBV11-2,NA,CASSLVGILEYNEQFF,TGTGCCAGCAGCTTAGTAGGTATTCTAGAATACAATGAGCAGTTCTTC
NA,TRBJ1-3,TRBV11-2,NA,CASSSSGGDGNTIYF,TGTGCCAGCAGCTCCTCGGGGGGGGACGGAAACACCATATATTTT
NA,TRBJ2-7,TRBV12-3/TRBV12-4,TRBD1,CASTPRQGEVNF,TGTGCCAGCACCCCACGACAGGGCGAGGTGAACTTC
once,TRBJ2-3,TRBV4-2,TRBD2,CASSQSGALAGGQHTQYF,TGTGCCAGCAGCCAAAGCGGCGCGCTAGCGGGGGGGCAGCATACGCAGTATTTT
NA,TRBJ1-2,TRBV30,NA,CAWSAVAVGYTF,TGTGCCTGGAGTGCGGTGGCGGTAGGCTACACCTTC
once,TRBJ1-6,TRBV28,NA,CASSSGGEGSPLHF,TGTGCCAGCAGTTCGGGGGGGGAGGGCTCACCCCTCCACTTT
NA,TRBJ1-1,TRBV10-3,NA,CAIGGRQSLNTEAFF,TGTGCCATCGGAGGGAGACAGTCACTGAACACTGAAGCTTTCTTT
NA,TRBJ1-2,TRBV10-3,TRBD1,CASTGDIYVNYGYTF,TGTGCCAGCACAGGGGACATCTACGTTAACTATGGCTACACCTTC
NA,TRBJ1-1,TRBV7-3,TRBD1,CASSPRQGPATEAFF,TGTGCCAGCAGCCCTAGACAGGGTCCAGCTACTGAAGCTTTCTTT
few,TRBJ2-1,TRBV7-8,NA,CASSLARVSGYFESPRYNEQFF,TGTGCCAGCAGCTTAGCGCGAGTCTCAGGGTATTTTGAAAGCCCCAGATACAATGAGCAGTTCTTC
NA,TRBJ1-2,TRBV29-1,TRBD1,CSVVQGTGDYGYTF,TGCAGCGTTGTGCAGGGGACAGGGGACTATGGCTACACCTTC
few,TRBJ1-6,TRBV2,NA,CASRGTGNYNSPLHF,TGTGCCAGCAGAGGAACAGGGAACTATAATTCACCCCTCCACTTT
NA,TRBJ2-3,TRBV3-1/TRBV3-2,TRBD1,CASSPLGQGTTDTQYF,TGTGCCAGCAGCCCCCTAGGACAGGGGACCACAGATACGCAGTATTTT
NA,TRBJ2-1,TRBV2,NA,CASSELGLYNEQFF,TGTGCCAGCAGTGAATTGGGACTGTACAATGAGCAGTTCTTC
once,TRBJ1-3,TRBV20-1,NA,CSASVTGNTIYF,TGCAGTGCTAGTGTTACTGGAAACACCATATATTTT
NA,TRBJ1-1,TRBV6-6,NA,CASSSTANTEAFF,TGTGCCAGCAGCTCGACAGCGAACACTGAAGCTTTCTTT
NA,TRBJ2-7,TRBV30,TRBD1,CAWSGDRGRYF,TGTGCCTGGAGTGGGGACAGGGGGAGGTACTTC
NA,TRBJ1-1,TRBV6-2/TRBV6-3,TRBD1,CASSIVTGTEAFF,TGTGCCAGCAGTATAGTGACAGGGACTGAAGCTTTCTTT
NA,TRBJ1-6,TRBV11-2,NA,CASASSIYRNSPLHF,TGTGCCAGCGCGAGCTCCATTTATCGTAATTCACCCCTCCACTTT
NA,TRBJ2-5,TRBV5-5,NA,CASSFSGVYGETQYF,TGTGCCAGCAGCTTCTCAGGGGTCTACGGGGAGACCCAGTACTTC
NA,TRBJ2-3,TRBV19,NA,CASSQRGLGGQQYF,TGTGCCAGTAGTCAACGAGGACTTGGGGGACAGCAGTATTTT
NA,TRBJ1-6,TRBV6-5,NA,CASSYINSPLHF,TGTGCCAGCAGTTACATAAATTCACCCCTCCACTTT
NA,TRBJ2-1,TRBV5-5,NA,CASSTGLSSYNEQFF,TGTGCCAGCAGCACCGGACTAAGCTCCTACAATGAGCAGTTCTTC
NA,TRBJ2-7,TRBV6-5,NA,CASSYGEYGGEQYF,TGTGCCAGCAGTTACGGAGAGTACGGAGGTGAGCAGTACTTC
NA,TRBJ2-3,TRBV5-1,TRBD2,CASSTTSGGSSFTDTQYF,TGCGCCAGCAGCACGACTAGCGGGGGGTCCTCGTTCACAGATACGCAGTATTTT
NA,TRBJ1-2,TRBV7-9,NA,CASSGDRGKIYGYTF,TGTGCCAGCTCGGGGGACCGAGGGAAAATCTATGGCTACACCTTC
NA,TRBJ1-5,TRBV19,NA,CASKGQFPNQPQHF,TGTGCCAGTAAGGGGCAGTTCCCCAATCAGCCCCAGCATTTT
NA,TRBJ2-5,TRBV6-5,TRBD2,CASSYGTSGEQETQYF,TGTGCCAGCAGTTACGGGACTAGCGGGGAACAAGAGACCCAGTACTTC
NA,TRBJ1-1,TRBV6-2/TRBV6-3,NA,CASSYSGRRAEAFF,TGTGCCAGCAGTTACTCCGGTCGCCGAGCTGAAGCTTTCTTT
once,TRBJ2-3,TRBV4-2,TRBD2,CASSQDWGLASGGDTQYF,TGTGCCAGCAGCCAAGATTGGGGTTTGGCTAGCGGGGGGGATACGCAGTATTTT
once,TRBJ2-5,TRBV7-3,TRBD2,CASSLTGTSGQETQYF,TGTGCCAGCAGCTTAACCGGGACTAGCGGACAAGAGACCCAGTACTTC
NA,TRBJ1-4,TRBV12-5,NA,CASGLSLGAPEKLFF,TGTGCTAGTGGTTTATCTTTGGGGGCGCCTGAAAAACTGTTTTTT
NA,TRBJ1-1,TRBV11-2,TRBD1,CASSLEGGQGAFF,TGTGCCAGCAGCTTAGAGGGGGGACAGGGGGCTTTCTTT
NA,TRBJ1-4,TRBV7-9,NA,CASSSGQGGVNEKLFF,TGTGCCAGCAGCAGCGGACAAGGGGGGGTTAATGAAAAACTGTTTTTT
NA,TRBJ2-7,TRBV7-2,NA,CASSLESGARLEQYF,TGTGCCAGCAGCTTAGAATCAGGGGCTCGTCTCGAGCAGTACTTC
NA,TRBJ1-2,TRBV4-3,NA,CASSQDRGWDYGYTF,TGCGCCAGCAGCCAAGACAGGGGATGGGACTATGGCTACACCTTC
few,TRBJ2-3,TRBV11-1,TRBD2,CASSRRTSGGDTQYF,TGTGCCAGCAGCCGTAGGACTAGCGGGGGGGATACGCAGTATTTT
NA,TRBJ1-1,TRBV18,NA,CASSPYAGWTEAFF,TGTGCCAGCTCACCATACGCAGGGTGGACTGAAGCTTTCTTT
NA,TRBJ2-1,TRBV20-1,TRBD2,CSASGAGGSNNEQFF,TGCAGTGCTAGTGGTGCGGGGGGATCCAACAATGAGCAGTTCTTC
NA,TRBJ1-1,TRBV19,TRBD1,CASSDRDVTEAFF,TGTGCCAGTAGCGACAGGGATGTCACTGAAGCTTTCTTT
NA,TRBJ2-7,TRBV5-1,TRBD2,CASSTQAGETYEQYF,TGCGCCAGCAGCACCCAAGCGGGGGAGACCTACGAGCAGTACTTC
NA,TRBJ1-1,TRBV19,NA,CACSIGPEAFF,TGTGCCTGTAGTATTGGGCCTGAAGCTTTCTTT
NA,TRBJ1-5,TRBV5-6,TRBD1,CASSHGQGGGPQHF,TGTGCCAGCAGCCACGGACAGGGAGGAGGCCCCCAGCATTTT
NA,TRBJ1-5,TRBV5-8,NA,CASSQVGQPQHF,TGTGCCAGCAGCCAGGTCGGTCAGCCCCAGCATTTT
NA,TRBJ1-2,TRBV9,TRBD1,CASSGTGGGYGYTF,TGTGCCAGCAGCGGGACAGGGGGCGGCTATGGCTACACCTTC
NA,TRBJ2-7,TRBV5-1,TRBD2,CASSSGGSYEQYF,TGCGCCAGCAGCTCGGGAGGGTCCTACGAGCAGTACTTC